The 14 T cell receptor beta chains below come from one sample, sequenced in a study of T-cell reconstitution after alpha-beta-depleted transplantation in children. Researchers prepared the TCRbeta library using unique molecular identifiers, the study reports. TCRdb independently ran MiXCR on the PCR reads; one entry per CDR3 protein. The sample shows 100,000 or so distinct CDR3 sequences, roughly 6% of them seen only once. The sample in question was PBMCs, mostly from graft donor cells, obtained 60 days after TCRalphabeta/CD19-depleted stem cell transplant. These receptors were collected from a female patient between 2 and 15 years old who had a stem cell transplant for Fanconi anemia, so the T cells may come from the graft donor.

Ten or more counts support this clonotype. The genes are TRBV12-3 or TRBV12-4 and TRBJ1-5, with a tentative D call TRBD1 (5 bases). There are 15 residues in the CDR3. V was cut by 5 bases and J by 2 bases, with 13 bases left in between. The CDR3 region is CASSAGGIGNQPQHF. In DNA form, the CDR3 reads TGTGCCAGCAGTGCTGGGGGAATAGGCAATCAGCCCCAGCATTTT.

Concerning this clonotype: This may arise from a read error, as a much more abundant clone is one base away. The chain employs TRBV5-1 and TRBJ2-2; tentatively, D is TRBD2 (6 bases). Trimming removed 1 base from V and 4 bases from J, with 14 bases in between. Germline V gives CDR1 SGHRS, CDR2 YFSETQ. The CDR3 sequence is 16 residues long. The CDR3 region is CASSLYRSGGTGELFF. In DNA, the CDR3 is TGCGCCAGCAGCTTGTATAGGTCCGGGGGCACCGGGGAGCTGTTTTTT.

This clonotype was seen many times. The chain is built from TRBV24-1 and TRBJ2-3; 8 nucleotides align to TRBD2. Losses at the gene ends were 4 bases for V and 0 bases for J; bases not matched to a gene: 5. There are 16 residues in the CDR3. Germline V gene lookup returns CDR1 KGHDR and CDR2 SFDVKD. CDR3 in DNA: TGTGCCACCAGTGACCCCCTAGCGGGTAGCACAGATACGCAGTATTTT. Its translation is CATSDPLAGSTDTQYF.

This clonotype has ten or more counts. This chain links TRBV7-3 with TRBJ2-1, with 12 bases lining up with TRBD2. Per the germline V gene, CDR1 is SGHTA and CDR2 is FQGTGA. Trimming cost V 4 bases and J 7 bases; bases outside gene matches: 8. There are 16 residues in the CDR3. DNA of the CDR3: TGTGCCAGCAGCTCCCTAGCGGGGGGGCTTCTGAATGAGCAGTTCTTC. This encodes CASSSLAGGLLNEQFF. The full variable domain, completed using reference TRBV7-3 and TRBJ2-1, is GAGVSQTPSNKVTEKGKYVELRCDPISGHTALYWYRQSLGQGPEFLIYFQGTGAADDSGLPNDRFFAVRPEGSVSTLKIQRTERGDSAVYLCASSSLAGGLLNEQFFGPGTRLTVL.

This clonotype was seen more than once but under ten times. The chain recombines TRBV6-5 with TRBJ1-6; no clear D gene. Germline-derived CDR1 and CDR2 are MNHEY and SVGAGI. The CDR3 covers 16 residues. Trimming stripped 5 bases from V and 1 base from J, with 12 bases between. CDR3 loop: CASSPSIESYNSPLHF. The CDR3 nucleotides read TGTGCCAGCAGTCCGTCGATAGAGTCCTATAATTCACCCCTCCACTTT.

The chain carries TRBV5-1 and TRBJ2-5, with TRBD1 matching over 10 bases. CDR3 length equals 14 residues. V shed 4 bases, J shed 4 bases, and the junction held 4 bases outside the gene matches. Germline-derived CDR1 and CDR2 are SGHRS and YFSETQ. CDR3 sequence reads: CASSTTGGAETQYF. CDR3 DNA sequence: TGCGCCAGCAGCACGACAGGGGGCGCAGAGACCCAGTACTTC.

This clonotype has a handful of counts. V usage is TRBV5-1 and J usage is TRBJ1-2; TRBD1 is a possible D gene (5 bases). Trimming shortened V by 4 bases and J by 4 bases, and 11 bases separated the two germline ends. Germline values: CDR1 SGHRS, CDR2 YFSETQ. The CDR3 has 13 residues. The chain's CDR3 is CASSPRQRYGYTF. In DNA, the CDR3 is TGCGCCAGCAGCCCCCGACAGCGCTATGGCTACACCTTC.

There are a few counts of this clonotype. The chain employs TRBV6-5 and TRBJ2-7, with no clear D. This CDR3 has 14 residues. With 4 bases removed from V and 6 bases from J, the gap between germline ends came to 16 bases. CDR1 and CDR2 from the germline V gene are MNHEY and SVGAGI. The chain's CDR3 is CASSSHPLGSEQYF. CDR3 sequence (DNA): TGTGCCAGCAGTTCTCATCCCCTGGGCTCCGAGCAGTACTTC.

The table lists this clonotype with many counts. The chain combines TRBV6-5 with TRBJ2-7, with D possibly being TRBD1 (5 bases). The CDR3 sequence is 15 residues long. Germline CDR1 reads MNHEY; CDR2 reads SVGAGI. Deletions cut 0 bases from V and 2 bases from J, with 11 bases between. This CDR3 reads CASSYSSTAAYEQYF. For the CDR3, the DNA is TGTGCCAGCAGTTACTCTTCGACAGCCGCCTACGAGCAGTACTTC.

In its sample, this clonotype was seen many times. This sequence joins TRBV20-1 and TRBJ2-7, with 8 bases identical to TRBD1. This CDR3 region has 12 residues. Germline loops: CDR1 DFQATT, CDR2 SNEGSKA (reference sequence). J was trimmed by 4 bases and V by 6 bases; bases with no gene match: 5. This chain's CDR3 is CSARTGLYEQYF. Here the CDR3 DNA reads TGCAGTGCACGGACAGGGCTGTACGAGCAGTACTTC.

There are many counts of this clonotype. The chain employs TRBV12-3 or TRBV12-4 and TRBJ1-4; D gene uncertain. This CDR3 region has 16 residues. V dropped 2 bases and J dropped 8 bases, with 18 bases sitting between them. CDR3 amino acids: CASSLLARAHREKLFF. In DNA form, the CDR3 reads TGTGCCAGCAGTTTACTGGCGCGGGCCCACCGAGAAAAACTGTTTTTT.

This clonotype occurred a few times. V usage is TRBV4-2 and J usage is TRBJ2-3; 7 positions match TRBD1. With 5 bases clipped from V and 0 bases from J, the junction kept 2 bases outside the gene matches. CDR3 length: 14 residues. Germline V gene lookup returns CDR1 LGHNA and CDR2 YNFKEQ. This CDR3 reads CASSVGGSTDTQYF. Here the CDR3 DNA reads TGTGCCAGCAGCGTAGGGGGCAGCACAGATACGCAGTATTTT.

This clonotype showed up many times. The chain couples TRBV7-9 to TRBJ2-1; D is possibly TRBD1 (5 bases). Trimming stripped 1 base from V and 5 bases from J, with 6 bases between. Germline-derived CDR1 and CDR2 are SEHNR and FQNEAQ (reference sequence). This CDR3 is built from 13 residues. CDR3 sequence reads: CASSLGRDNEQFF. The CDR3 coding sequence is TGTGCCAGCAGCTTAGGCAGGGACAATGAGCAGTTCTTC.

CDR3 DNA: TGTGCCAGCAGTATGACAGGGGGATCCTCTGGGGCCAACGTCCTGACTTTC. It encodes CASSMTGGSSGANVLTF. This rearrangement joins TRBV2 to TRBJ2-6, with 9 positions matching TRBD1. CDR1 and CDR2 from the germline V gene are SNHLY and FYNNEI. CDR3 length: 17 amino acids. J gave up 0 bases and V 5 bases, and 5 bases lay outside the gene matches.